This TCR beta chain is from a study of blood T cell repertoires in COVID-19. The CDR3 runs to 13 residues. V was pared by 6 bases and J by 2 bases, with 10 bases between. Germline CDR1 and CDR2: SGHAT and FQNNGV. Libraries were prepared by immunoSEQ multiplex PCR; TCRdb keeps only in-frame clonotypes and omits some of them. The sample carries 130,000 or so clones, more than 75% recorded once. As to this clone: Additional DNA sequences in this sample encode the identical CDR3.

The sequence was obtained from a woman in her seventies with COVID-19, enrolled during active disease. The specimen was peripheral blood. This sequence joins TRBV11-2 and TRBJ1-1; weak D call: TRBD1 (5 bases). DNA for the CDR3: TGTGCCAGCAGTTTCCAGGGAAACACTGAAGCTTTCTTT. Its protein product is CASSFQGNTEAFF. The variable domain in full, with the rest retrieved from reference TRBV11-2 and TRBJ1-1, is EAGVAQSPRYKIIEKRQSVAFWCNPISGHATLYWYQQILGQGPKLLIQFQNNGVVDDSQLPKDRFSAERLKGVDSTLKIQPAKLEDSAVYLCASSFQGNTEAFFGQGTRLTVV.